Reported below is one T cell receptor beta chain. Its antigen remains unidentified. These data originate in a study of T cell responses to AZD1222 COVID-19 vaccine. Whole-study results and caveats: Just a handful of AZD1222 recipients tested seropositive at baseline. Spike-wide coverage was observed for vaccine-associated CD4 TCRs, with dominant responses at 160-218 and 743-854. Donors were largely white British and mainly female; clonal diversity was possibly underestimated. Repertoire samples came only from after the peak T cell response.

TCRdb's copy holds only in-frame clones and misses some; the assay was immunoSEQ multiplex PCR. The sample holds over 150,000 clones, less than 95% seen once. This CDR3 has 14 residues. The V gene end was trimmed by 2 bases and the J gene end by 11 bases; junction bases not matched to a gene: 8. The germline CDR1 and CDR2 sequences are SGDLS and YYNGEE. The sequencing used peripheral blood, collected on day 0 of AZD1222 vaccination. This clonotype was sampled from an adult in good health. The V gene is TRBV9, the J gene TRBJ2-4, with 9 bases matching TRBD2. Written as DNA, the CDR3 is TGTGCCAGCAGCGTTTCCCAAGCGGGGGGCTTTCAGTACTTC. Amino acid sequence: CASSVSQAGGFQYF.